The present T cell receptor (beta chain) was sequenced within a study of human T cells and chemical hapten exposure. About the study: Across the whole study, which lasted around 25 weeks, patients were given diphenylcyclopropenone on the scalp once a week. The study's findings and limits: Donors, who had alopecia, may show an immune response that differs from healthy people's. DPC sensitization produced no change in TCRs with frequency above 1 in 1000.

Time point meaning: patch test 2, 6 weeks after DPC sensitization. Treatment here: therapeutic diphenylcyclopropenone sensitization with weekly scalp DPC. As handled by the study authors: Samples contained a median of roughly 99,000 TCRs, with a range of 23,224 to 690,600. One entry per CDR3 protein, called by TCRdb with MiXCR from the RACE reads. TCRdb's processing, not the authors', yielded these V and J calls. The table lists some 54,000 distinct CDR3 sequences, about a tenth of them singletons. This CDR3 comprises 14 residues. V was pared by 8 bases and J by 5 bases, with 16 bases between. This clonotype was counted at least ten times. No antigen is known for it.

The sample in question was whole blood, obtained in connection with sensitization to the hapten diphenylcyclopropenone (DPC). This TCR was recovered from a woman aged 45-65 years with alopecia areata. Some clones in this sample may be carry-over from other donors' samples. The gene calls are TRBV12-3 or TRBV12-4 and TRBJ2-1; weak D call: TRBD2 (5 bases). CDR3 coding DNA: TGTGCCAGCGCTGATTATGCGGGCCACAATGAGCAGTTCTTC. It encodes CASADYAGHNEQFF.